This TCR beta chain emerged from a study of PD-L1 blockade in urothelial cancer. The germline gives CDR1 ENHRY, CDR2 SYGVKD. V gave up 6 bases and J gave up 5 bases; unmatched junction bases: 12. This CDR3 has 16 amino acids. Time point indicated: pretreatment peripheral blood. A spike-in of synthetic TCR analog templates was added to each PCR. Data came from immunoSEQ multiplex PCR; TCRdb stores just in-frame clones and leaves some out. The sample includes more than 55,000 clones, 80% to 90% seen only once; the top ten take around 6%. The rearrangement links TRBV10-3 to TRBJ2-1; 8 nucleotides agree with TRBD2. The clonotype originates from a man aged 65-85 years with urothelial cancer. Sequencing was performed on PBMCs, taken around atezolizumab (anti-PD-L1) treatment. This CDR3 reads CAIRRASGPLDNEQFF. The CDR3 region has the DNA TGTGCCATCAGGAGAGCTAGCGGGCCATTAGACAATGAGCAGTTCTTC.